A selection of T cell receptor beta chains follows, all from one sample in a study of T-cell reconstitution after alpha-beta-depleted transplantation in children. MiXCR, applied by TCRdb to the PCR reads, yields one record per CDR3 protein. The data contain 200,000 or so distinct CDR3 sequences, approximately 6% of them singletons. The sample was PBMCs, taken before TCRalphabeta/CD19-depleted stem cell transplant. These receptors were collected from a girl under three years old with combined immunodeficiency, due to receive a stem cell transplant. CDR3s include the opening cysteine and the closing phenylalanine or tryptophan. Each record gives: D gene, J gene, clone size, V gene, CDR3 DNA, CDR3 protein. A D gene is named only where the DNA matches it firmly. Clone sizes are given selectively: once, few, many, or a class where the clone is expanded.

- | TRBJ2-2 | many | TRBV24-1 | TGTGCCACCAGTGATACGGGTGGCCTCGCCGGGGAGCTGTTTTTT | CATSDTGGLAGELFF
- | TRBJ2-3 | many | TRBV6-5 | TGTGCCAGCAGTTACGGAGGGGGCTCGCAGTATTTT | CASSYGGGSQYF
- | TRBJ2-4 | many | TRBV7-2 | TGTGCCAGCAGCTTAGGGGCAGCACAGACGGAGTACTTC | CASSLGAAQTEYF
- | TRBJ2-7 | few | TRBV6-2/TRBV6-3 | TGTGCCAGCAGTTACAGCGGCCAGAGCAACTACGAGCAGTACTTC | CASSYSGQSNYEQYF
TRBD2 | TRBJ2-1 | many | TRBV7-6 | TGTGCCAGCAGCTTAGCCTACATGGCGGGGGGCCACAATGAGCAGTTCTTC | CASSLAYMAGGHNEQFF
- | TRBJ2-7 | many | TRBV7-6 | TGTGCCAGCAGCCTAACAAGTGGGTCAGGGTCGGGTGAGCAGTACTTC | CASSLTSGSGSGEQYF
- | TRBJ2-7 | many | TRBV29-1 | TGCAGCGTTGCCAGGGCCCACGAGCAGTACTTC | CSVARAHEQYF
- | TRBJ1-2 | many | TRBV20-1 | TGCAGTGCTAGAGGGTCACAGCCTTCTTATGGCTACACCTTC | CSARGSQPSYGYTF
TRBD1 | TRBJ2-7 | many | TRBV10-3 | TGTGCCATCAGCGGACAGGGAGAGTCCTACGAGCAGTACTTC | CAISGQGESYEQYF
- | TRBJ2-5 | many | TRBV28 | TGTGCCAGCAGTTTCTTGGCGGCCCTCAGTTTACAAGAGACCCAGTACTTC | CASSFLAALSLQETQYF
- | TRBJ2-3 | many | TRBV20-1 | TGCAGTGCTGTACAGGGAGATACGCAGTATTTT | CSAVQGDTQYF
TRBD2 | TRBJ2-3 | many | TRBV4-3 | TGCGCCAGCAGCCCGGAAAGACTAGCCCTCCCGGATACGCAGTATTTT | CASSPERLALPDTQYF
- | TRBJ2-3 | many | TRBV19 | TGTGCCAGTAGTATAGGCGGGACTAGCACAGATACGCAGTATTTT | CASSIGGTSTDTQYF
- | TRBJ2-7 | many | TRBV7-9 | TGTGCCAGCATAGCAGGTCCACCTTACGAGCAGTACTTC | CASIAGPPYEQYF
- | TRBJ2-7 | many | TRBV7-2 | TGTGCCAGCAGCTTATGGTCGGACGAGCAGTACTTC | CASSLWSDEQYF
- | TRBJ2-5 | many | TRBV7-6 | TGTGCCAGCAGCTTAGGCGGGCAGACCCAGTACTTC | CASSLGGQTQYF
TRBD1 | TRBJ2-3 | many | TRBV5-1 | TGCGCCAGCAGCTGGGACAGGGCGACAGATACGCAGTATTTT | CASSWDRATDTQYF
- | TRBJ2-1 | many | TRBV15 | TGTGCCACCAGCCGCCTTGCGGGGGCCAAGTACAATGAGCAGTTCTTC | CATSRLAGAKYNEQFF
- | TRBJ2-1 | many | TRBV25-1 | TGTGCCAGCAGTGGACGTTCGGACGGGATAAATGAGCAGTTCTTC | CASSGRSDGINEQFF
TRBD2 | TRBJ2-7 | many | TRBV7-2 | TGTGCCAGCAGCCCTAGCGGGGGGAGCTCCTACGAGCAGTACTTC | CASSPSGGSSYEQYF
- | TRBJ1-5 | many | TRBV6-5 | TGTGCCAGCAGTTACTATTGGGCCGGAGGATGCAATCAGCCCCAGCATTTT | CASSYYWAGGCNQPQHF
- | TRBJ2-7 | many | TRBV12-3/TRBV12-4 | TGTGCCAGCAGTTTCTACGGAAAAACCTACGAGCAGTACTTC | CASSFYGKTYEQYF
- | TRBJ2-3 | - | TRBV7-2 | TGTGCCAGCAGCTCGTGGACAACCCCGAGCACAGATACGCAGTATTTT | CASSSWTTPSTDTQYF
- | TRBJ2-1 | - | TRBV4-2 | TGTGCCATTGAGCCGGGGACTTTCTCCTACAATGAGCAGTTCTTC | CAIEPGTFSYNEQFF
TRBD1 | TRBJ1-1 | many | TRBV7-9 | TGTGCCAGCAGCATAACCGGGACAGGGGCTGAAGCTTTCTTT | CASSITGTGAEAFF
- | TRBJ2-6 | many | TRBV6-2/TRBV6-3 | TGTGCCAGCAGTAACAGACCGGGACAACTAACCTCTGGGGCCAACGTCCTGACTTTC | CASSNRPGQLTSGANVLTF
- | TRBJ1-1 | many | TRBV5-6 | TGTGCCAGCAGCTCCTGGACCCTCATGAACACTGAAGCTTTCTTT | CASSSWTLMNTEAFF
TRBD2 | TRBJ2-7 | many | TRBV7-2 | TGTGCCAGCAGTTGGGAGGTAGCGGGAGTCTACGAGCAGTACTTC | CASSWEVAGVYEQYF
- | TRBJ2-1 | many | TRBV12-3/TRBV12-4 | TGTGCCAGCAGTCTTCTAGGCGATGAGCAGTTCTTC | CASSLLGDEQFF
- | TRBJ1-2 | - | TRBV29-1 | TGCAGCGTTGAAGATTTTACACCATATGGCTACACCTTC | CSVEDFTPYGYTF
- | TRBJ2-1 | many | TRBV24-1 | TGTGCCACCAGTTCACAGGGAAGCTTCAATGAGCAGTTCTTC | CATSSQGSFNEQFF
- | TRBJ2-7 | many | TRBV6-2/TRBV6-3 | TGTGCCAGCAGTTACCGGGGCCTGGGCGAGCAGTACTTC | CASSYRGLGEQYF
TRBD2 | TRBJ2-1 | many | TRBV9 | TGTGCCAGCAGCCTTGCTAGCGGGGGACACTCCTACAATGAGCAGTTCTTC | CASSLASGGHSYNEQFF
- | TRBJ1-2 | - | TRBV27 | TGTGCCAGCAGTTTATCGACAGGAAGCTATGGCTACACCTTC | CASSLSTGSYGYTF
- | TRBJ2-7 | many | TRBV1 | TGCACCAGCAGCCAGCTACAGGGGGCGGATTTCGGGCGTTCCTACGAGCAGTACTTC | CTSSQLQGADFGRSYEQYF
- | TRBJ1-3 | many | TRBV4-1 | TGCGCCAGCAGCCAAGGTAACGGACAGACTAGCACCTCTGGAAACACCATATATTTT | CASSQGNGQTSTSGNTIYF
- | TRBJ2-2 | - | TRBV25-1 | TGTGCCAGCAGTGAATGGGCCGGGGAGCTGTTTTTT | CASSEWAGELFF
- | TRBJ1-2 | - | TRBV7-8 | TGTGCCAGCAGCTTAGCGCAACGAAGTCGAGGCTACACCTTC | CASSLAQRSRGYTF
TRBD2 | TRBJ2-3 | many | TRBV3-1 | TGTGCCAGCAGCCGGACTAGCGGGGGGGCCGCAGATACGCAGTATTTT | CASSRTSGGAADTQYF
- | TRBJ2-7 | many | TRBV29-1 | TGCAGCGTTGACGGCCAGGGGTTGGGCGAGCAGTACTTC | CSVDGQGLGEQYF
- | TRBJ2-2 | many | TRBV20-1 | TGCAGTGCTGGAGGAAGTGGGGGGCGCCGGGAGCTGTTTTTT | CSAGGSGGRRELFF
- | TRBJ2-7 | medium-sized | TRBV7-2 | TGTGCCAGCAGCTTAGTGGTAGAAGGCTACGAGCAGTACTTC | CASSLVVEGYEQYF
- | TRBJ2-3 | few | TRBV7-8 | TGTGCCAGCAGCTCCGAAGAGGGGCGACATACGCAGTATTTT | CASSSEEGRHTQYF
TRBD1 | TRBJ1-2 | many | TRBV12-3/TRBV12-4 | TGTGCCAGCAGTCCGGGACAGAACTATGGCTACACCTTC | CASSPGQNYGYTF
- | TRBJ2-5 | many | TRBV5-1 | TGCGCCAGCAGCATCGGGGTTCAAGAGACCCAGTACTTC | CASSIGVQETQYF
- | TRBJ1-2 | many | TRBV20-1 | TGCAGTGCTCCCCGGGTCCCTTATGGCTACACCTTC | CSAPRVPYGYTF
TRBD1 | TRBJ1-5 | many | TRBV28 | TGTGCCAGCAGCTCAGACGGGACAGATAGCAATCAGCCCCAGCATTTT | CASSSDGTDSNQPQHF
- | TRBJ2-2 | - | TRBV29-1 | TGCAGCGTTTTAGACGCGGACAACGCGAACACCGGGGAGCTGTTTTTT | CSVLDADNANTGELFF
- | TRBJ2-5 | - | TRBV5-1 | TGCGCCAGCAGCTCCTACGGAGGAAGCCAAGAGACCCAGTACTTC | CASSSYGGSQETQYF